This TCR beta chain was found in a study of T cells after yellow fever vaccination. As for the study in general: Fractions of limited cellularity were prepared by means of SMART-Seq v4 Ultra Low Input.

Germline V CDR1 and CDR2: MNHEY, SVGAGI. This CDR3 spans 14 amino acids. Losses at the gene ends were 2 bases for V and 8 bases for J; bases not matched to a gene: 6. Study-wide results and caveats: The CD4 and CD8 compartments had a small share of their clonotypes in common. Abundant clonotypes (contaminants from the bulk population) could be present in FACS-sorted repertoires.

Production of TCR cDNA was by 5'RACE template switching, which also added a universal primer site and UMIs. TCRdb passed the 5' RACE reads through MiXCR, listing each CDR3 protein once. The table records tens of thousands of distinct CDR3 sequences, roughly 15% of them present only once. The starting material was CD8+ T cells not binding an NS4B(214-222) dextramer, sorted from PBMCs, obtained roughly 20 days after the first yellow fever vaccination. The sequence was collected from a young man who received the YFV17D yellow fever vaccine. The gene calls are TRBV6-5 and TRBJ2-1, with TRBD2 identical over 7 bases. DNA of the CDR3: TGTGCCAGCAGTTACCGGACTAGTATGTATGAGCAGTTCTTC. It translates to CASSYRTSMYEQFF.